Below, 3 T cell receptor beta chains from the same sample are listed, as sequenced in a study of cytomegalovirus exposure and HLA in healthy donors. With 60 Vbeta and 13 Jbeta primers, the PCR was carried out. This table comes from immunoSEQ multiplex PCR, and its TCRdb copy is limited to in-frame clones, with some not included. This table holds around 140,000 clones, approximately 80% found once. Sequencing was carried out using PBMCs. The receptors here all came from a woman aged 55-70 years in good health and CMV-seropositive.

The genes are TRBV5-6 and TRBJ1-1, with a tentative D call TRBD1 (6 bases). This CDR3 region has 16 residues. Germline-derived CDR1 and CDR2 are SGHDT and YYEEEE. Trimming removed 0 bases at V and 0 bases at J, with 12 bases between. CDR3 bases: TGTGCCAGCAGCTTGGGGACAGTATTCATGAACACTGAAGCTTTCTTT. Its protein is CASSLGTVFMNTEAFF.

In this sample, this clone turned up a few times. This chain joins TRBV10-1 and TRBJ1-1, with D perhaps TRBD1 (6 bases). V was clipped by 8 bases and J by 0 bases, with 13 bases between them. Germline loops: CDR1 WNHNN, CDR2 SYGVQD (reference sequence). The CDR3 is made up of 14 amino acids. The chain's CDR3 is CASGLRGMNTEAFF. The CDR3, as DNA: TGCGCCAGCGGACTCAGGGGCATGAACACTGAAGCTTTCTTT.

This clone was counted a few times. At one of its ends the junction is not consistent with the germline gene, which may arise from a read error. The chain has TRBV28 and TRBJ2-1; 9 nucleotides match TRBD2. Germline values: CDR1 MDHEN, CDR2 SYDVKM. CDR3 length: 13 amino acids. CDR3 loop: CATSEREEITGFF. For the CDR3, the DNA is TGTGCCACCAGTGAGCGGGAGGAAATTACGGGGTTCTTC.